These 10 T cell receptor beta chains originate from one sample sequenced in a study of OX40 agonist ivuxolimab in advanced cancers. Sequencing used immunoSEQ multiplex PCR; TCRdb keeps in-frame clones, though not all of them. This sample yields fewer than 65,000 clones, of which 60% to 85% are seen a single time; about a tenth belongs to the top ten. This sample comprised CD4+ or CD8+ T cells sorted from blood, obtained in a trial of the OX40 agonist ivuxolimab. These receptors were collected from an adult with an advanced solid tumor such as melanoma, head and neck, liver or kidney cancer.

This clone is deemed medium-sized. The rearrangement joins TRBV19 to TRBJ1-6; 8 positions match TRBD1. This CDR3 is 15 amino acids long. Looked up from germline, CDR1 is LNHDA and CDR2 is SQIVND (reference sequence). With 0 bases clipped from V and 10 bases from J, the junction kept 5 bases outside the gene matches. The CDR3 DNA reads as TGTGCCAGTAGTATAGATCGGGGACAGGACTCACCCCTCCACTTT. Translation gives CASSIDRGQDSPLHF.

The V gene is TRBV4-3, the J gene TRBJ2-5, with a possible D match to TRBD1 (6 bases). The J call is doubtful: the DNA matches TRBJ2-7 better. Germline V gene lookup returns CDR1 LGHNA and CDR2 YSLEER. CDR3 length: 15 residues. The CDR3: CASSQDPEGVYEQYF. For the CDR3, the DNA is TGCGCCAGCAGCCAAGATCCTGAGGGGGTCTACGAGCAGTACTTC.

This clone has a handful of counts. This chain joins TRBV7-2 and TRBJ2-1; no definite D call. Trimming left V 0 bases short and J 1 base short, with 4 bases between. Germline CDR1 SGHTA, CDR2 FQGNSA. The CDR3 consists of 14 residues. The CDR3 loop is CASSLAGSYNEQFF. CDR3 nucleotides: TGTGCCAGCAGCTTAGCGGGGTCCTACAATGAGCAGTTCTTC.

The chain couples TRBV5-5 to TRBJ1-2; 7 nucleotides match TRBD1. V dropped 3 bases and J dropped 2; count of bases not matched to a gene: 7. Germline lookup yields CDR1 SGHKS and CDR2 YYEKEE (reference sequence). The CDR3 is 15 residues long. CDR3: CASSSLTGLNYGYTF. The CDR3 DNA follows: TGTGCCAGCAGCTCACTGACAGGGTTGAACTATGGCTACACCTTC.

CDR3 coding DNA: TGTGCCAGCAGCTCCGACTATGGCTACACCTTC. Translation gives CASSSDYGYTF. The rearrangement links TRBV9 to TRBJ1-2; D call uncertain. Trimming removed 4 bases at V and 3 bases at J, with 4 bases between. This CDR3 region has 11 residues. Germline lookup yields CDR1 SGDLS and CDR2 YYNGEE.

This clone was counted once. CDR3 DNA: TGTGCCAGCAGCCTACAGGTGAACACTGAAGCTTTCTTT. This encodes CASSLQVNTEAFF. The chain recombines TRBV27 with TRBJ1-1; perhaps TRBD1 as D (5 bases). CDR3 length: 13 amino acids. With 6 bases removed from V and 0 bases from J, the gap between germline ends came to 8 bases. Germline loops: CDR1 MNHEY, CDR2 SMNVEV (reference sequence).

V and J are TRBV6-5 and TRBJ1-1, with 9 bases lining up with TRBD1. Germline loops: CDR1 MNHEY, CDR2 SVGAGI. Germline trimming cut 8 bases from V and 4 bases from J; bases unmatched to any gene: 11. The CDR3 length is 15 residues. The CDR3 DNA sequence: TGTGCCAGCCATATACTGGGACAGGGTGCCACTGAAGCTTTCTTT. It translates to CASHILGQGATEAFF.

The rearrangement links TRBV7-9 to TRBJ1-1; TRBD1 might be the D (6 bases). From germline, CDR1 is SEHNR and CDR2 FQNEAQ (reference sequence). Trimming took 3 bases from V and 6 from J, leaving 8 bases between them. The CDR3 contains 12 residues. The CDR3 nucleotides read TGTGCCAGCAGCTTCAGACAGGCTGAAGCTTTCTTT. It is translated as CASSFRQAEAFF. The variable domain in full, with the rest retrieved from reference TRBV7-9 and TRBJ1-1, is DTGVSQNPRHKITKRGQNVTFRCDPISEHNRLYWYRQTLGQGPEFLTYFQNEAQLEKSRLLSDRFSAERPKGSFSTLEIQRTEQGDSAMYLCASSFRQAEAFFGQGTRLTVV.

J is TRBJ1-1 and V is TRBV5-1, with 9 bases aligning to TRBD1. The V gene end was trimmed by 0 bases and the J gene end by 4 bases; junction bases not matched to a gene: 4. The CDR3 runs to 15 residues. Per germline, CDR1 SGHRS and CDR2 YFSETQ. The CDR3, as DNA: TGCGCCAGCAGCTTGGGGACAGGGGAGGGCACTGAAGCTTTCTTT. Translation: CASSLGTGEGTEAFF.

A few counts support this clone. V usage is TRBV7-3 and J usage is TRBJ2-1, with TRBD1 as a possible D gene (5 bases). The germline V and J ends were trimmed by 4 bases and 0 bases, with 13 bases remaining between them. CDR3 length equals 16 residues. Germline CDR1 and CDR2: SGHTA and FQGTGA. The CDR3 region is CASSSRQGGSYNEQFF. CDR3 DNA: TGTGCCAGCAGCTCAAGGCAGGGCGGCTCCTACAATGAGCAGTTCTTC.